Listed below are T cell receptor beta chains from one sample, sequenced in a study of response to subunit inactivated influenza vaccine. TCRdb re-derived calls from the RT-PCR reads in MiXCR, one entry per CDR3 protein. This table has roughly 650,000 distinct CDR3 sequences, 15% to 18% appearing once. Material: PBMCs from blood, obtained 11 to 12 days after vaccination. The receptors were gathered from a man in his fifties or sixties who received an inactivated influenza vaccine. Each CDR3 is given with its conserved first and last residue. The D gene is left open where the match is weak. Clone size is stated in some rows and not others, as once, few, many or a class when expanded.

size: -
J: TRBJ1-6
D: -
V: TRBV7-2
DNA: TGTGCCAGCAGCCACCGGGACACAAATTCACCCCTCCACTTT
CDR3: CASSHRDTNSPLHF

size: -
J: TRBJ2-2
D: -
V: TRBV6-5
DNA: TGTGCCAGCAGTTACGCCCGAGGGGGATCGAACGCCGGGGAGCTGTTTTTT
CDR3: CASSYARGGSNAGELFF

size: -
J: TRBJ2-1
D: TRBD1
V: TRBV20-1
DNA: TGCAGTGCTAGGACAGGGGGCCGATACAATGAGCAGTTCTTC
CDR3: CSARTGGRYNEQFF

size: few
J: TRBJ2-1
D: TRBD2
V: TRBV7-2
DNA: TGTGCCAGCAGCCCGAATCGGGGGGTATACAATGAGCAGTTCTTC
CDR3: CASSPNRGVYNEQFF

size: -
J: TRBJ2-1
D: -
V: TRBV29-1
DNA: TGCAGCGGGGGGATTTACAATGAGCAGTTCTTC
CDR3: CSGGIYNEQFF

size: -
J: TRBJ1-2
D: -
V: TRBV10-3
DNA: TGTGCCATCAGGGACTCGACAGGAGGGTACGGCTACACCTTC
CDR3: CAIRDSTGGYGYTF

size: once
J: TRBJ2-5
D: -
V: TRBV3-1
DNA: TGTGCCAGCAGCGAAGGAGGGGGAGAGACCCAGTACTTC
CDR3: CASSEGGGETQYF

size: few
J: TRBJ2-1
D: -
V: TRBV5-1
DNA: TGCGCCAGCAGCTTGAGTGGGAAACAAACAAGTGAGCAGTTCTTC
CDR3: CASSLSGKQTSEQFF

size: few
J: TRBJ2-7
D: TRBD2
V: TRBV4-3
DNA: TGCGCCAGCAGCCACCGAGCGGGAGGGCCTGGAGAGCAGTACTTC
CDR3: CASSHRAGGPGEQYF

size: few
J: TRBJ2-4
D: -
V: TRBV6-2/TRBV6-3
DNA: TGTGCCAGCAGTTACGCAGCCAAAAACATTCAGTACTTC
CDR3: CASSYAAKNIQYF

size: few
J: TRBJ2-2
D: -
V: TRBV4-3
DNA: TGCGCCAGCAGCCAAGATCTCCGAGCTAACACCGGGGAGCTGTTTTTT
CDR3: CASSQDLRANTGELFF

size: few
J: TRBJ2-7
D: -
V: TRBV7-9
DNA: TGTGCCAGTACCAGGGGTCTTGACGAGCAGTACTTC
CDR3: CASTRGLDEQYF

size: few
J: TRBJ1-4
D: -
V: TRBV3-1
DNA: TGTGCCAGCTGCCAGGGCACAACTAATGAAAAACTGTTTTTT
CDR3: CASCQGTTNEKLFF

size: few
J: TRBJ2-1
D: TRBD2
V: TRBV6-5
DNA: TGTGCCAGCAGTTACTCGCCCTGGACTAGCGGGGGGTCCTACAATGAGCAGTTCTTC
CDR3: CASSYSPWTSGGSYNEQFF

size: few
J: TRBJ1-5
D: -
V: TRBV6-1
DNA: TGTGCCAGCAGCGGACAGTCGGGTCAGCCCCAGCATTTT
CDR3: CASSGQSGQPQHF

size: -
J: TRBJ2-1
D: TRBD2
V: TRBV20-1
DNA: TGCAGTACACTAGCGGGGGGACCATACAATGAGCAGTTCTTC
CDR3: CSTLAGGPYNEQFF

size: few
J: TRBJ2-5
D: -
V: TRBV5-6
DNA: TGTGCCAGCAGCTTGGTGTCAGCGATTCAAGAGACCCAGTACTTC
CDR3: CASSLVSAIQETQYF

size: few
J: TRBJ2-7
D: -
V: TRBV5-1
DNA: TGCGCCAGCAGCCCAGGGGCTCAGGGAGACTACGAGCAGTACTTC
CDR3: CASSPGAQGDYEQYF

size: -
J: TRBJ2-7
D: -
V: TRBV27
DNA: TGTGCCAGCACCCCACAGGGCCCCTACGAGCAGTACTTC
CDR3: CASTPQGPYEQYF

size: once
J: TRBJ1-2
D: TRBD1
V: TRBV6-5
DNA: TGTGCCAGCAGTTACCTTGGACAGGGAGGCTATGGCTACACCTTC
CDR3: CASSYLGQGGYGYTF

size: few
J: TRBJ2-1
D: TRBD1
V: TRBV12-3/TRBV12-4
DNA: TGTGCCAGCACCATCCGGGACAGTCGATTTGATGAGCAGTTCTTC
CDR3: CASTIRDSRFDEQFF

size: few
J: TRBJ2-2
D: -
V: TRBV6-2/TRBV6-3
DNA: TGTGCCAGCAGTGCCCAGTCCGATCGAGAGCTGTTTTTT
CDR3: CASSAQSDRELFF

size: few
J: TRBJ2-5
D: -
V: TRBV28
DNA: TGTGCCAGCAGTCCCCAGAGATGGGTACAAGAGACCCAGTACTTC
CDR3: CASSPQRWVQETQYF

size: -
J: TRBJ1-4
D: -
V: TRBV7-9
DNA: TGTGCCAGCAGCTTAGCACTGGAGAATGAAAAACTGTTTTTT
CDR3: CASSLALENEKLFF

size: -
J: TRBJ2-3
D: TRBD1
V: TRBV29-1
DNA: TGCAGCGCCCGGACAGGGACCACAGATACGCAGTATTTT
CDR3: CSARTGTTDTQYF

size: -
J: TRBJ2-7
D: -
V: TRBV3-1
DNA: TGTGCCAGCAGCCAGGGAGTGATAGACTACGAGCAGTACTTC
CDR3: CASSQGVIDYEQYF

size: many
J: TRBJ2-7
D: TRBD1
V: TRBV12-3/TRBV12-4
DNA: TGTGCCAGCAGCTTACAGGGGGCTTCCTACGAGCAGTACTTC
CDR3: CASSLQGASYEQYF

size: few
J: TRBJ2-5
D: TRBD2
V: TRBV3-1
DNA: TGTGCCAGCAGCCACAAGCGGGGGGCCTTTCAAGAGACCCAGTACTTC
CDR3: CASSHKRGAFQETQYF

size: -
J: TRBJ2-7
D: TRBD1
V: TRBV4-3
DNA: TGCGCCAGCAGCCAAGATACAGGGGATACCTACGAGCAGTACTTC
CDR3: CASSQDTGDTYEQYF

size: -
J: TRBJ2-6
D: -
V: TRBV6-2/TRBV6-3
DNA: TGTGCCAGCAGTTCCGCCCTCGGGGAATCTGGGGCCAACGTCCTGACTTTC
CDR3: CASSSALGESGANVLTF

size: few
J: TRBJ2-3
D: -
V: TRBV29-1
DNA: TGCAGCGCCGGTCTGGGTAGCACAGATACGCAGTATTTT
CDR3: CSAGLGSTDTQYF